This T cell receptor beta chain originates from a study of blood T cells in healthy people across ages. Findings of the study overall: The diversity estimates, figures obtained from one million T cells, were considered underestimates. Percentage of naive T cells showed a strong correlation with TCR beta diversity.

J was trimmed by 1 base and V by 0 bases; bases with no gene match: 6. The CDR3 sequence is 16 residues long. The V gene's germline CDR1 is SGHRS and CDR2 YFSETQ. The authors ran a second PCR of about 7 to 11 cycles using a sample-barcoded 5' primer and a J-beta primer mix. TCRdb used MiXCR to reprocess the 5' RACE reads, holding one entry per CDR3 protein. Of roughly 900,000 distinct CDR3 sequences detected, around 48% appear once; the ten largest clones hold under 15%. About this clonotype: Its antigen remains unknown.

The sequence came from a man aged 30-40 years in good health. The V call is TRBV5-1, the J call TRBJ1-1; 7 nucleotides match TRBD1. The sample consisted of blood. CDR3 bases: TGCGCCAGCAGCTTGGAGGGGGCCAGTCAGAACACTGAAGCTTTCTTT. This translates into CASSLEGASQNTEAFF.